This T cell receptor beta chain is from a study of cytomegalovirus exposure and HLA in healthy donors. General study results and limits: Trimming of TCR beta V- and J-genes showed a link, identified in a later analysis, to a missense DCLRE1C variant.

Trimming stripped 2 bases from V and 5 bases from J, with 7 bases between. Germline lookup yields CDR1 SEHNR and CDR2 FQNEAQ (reference sequence). The CDR3 has 12 residues. Concerning this clone: Its antigen is undetermined.

PCR employed 60 Vbeta and 13 Jbeta primers. Some clones are missing from TCRdb's copy, which holds only in-frame ones; the method was immunoSEQ multiplex PCR. The sample shows 90,000 to 130,000 clones, approximately 80% of them seen only once. The rearrangement links TRBV7-9 to TRBJ2-7; D possibly corresponds to TRBD2 (5 bases). The TCR sequence derives from a woman under 30 in good health and CMV-seropositive. The material sequenced was PBMCs. In nucleotides, the CDR3 is TGTGCCAGCAGCTTACGGGAAAACGAGCAGTACTTC. Its translation is CASSLRENEQYF.